The clone carrying this TCR beta chain was observed a few times. The antigen is not known. Per germline, CDR1 SEHNR and CDR2 FQNEAQ (reference sequence). Trimming removed 3 bases from V and 6 bases from J, with 14 bases in between. The CDR3 has 14 residues. TCRdb called the 5' RACE reads again in MiXCR, with one record for every CDR3 protein. The table has 750,000 to 850,000 distinct CDR3 sequences, about 11% seen once. These data belong to a study of CD8 T cells in ankylosing spondylitis. Overall study results and limits: One TCR beta motif, made up of roughly eight highly homologous variants, appeared characteristic of ankylosing spondylitis blood.

The sequence was obtained from a male donor with ankylosing spondylitis. Sequencing was done on a sample of blood, either unsorted or a sorted T cell fraction (not recorded which). The V and J genes are TRBV7-9 and TRBJ1-1, with a tentative D call TRBD1 (5 bases). Here the CDR3 DNA reads TGTGCCAGCAGCTTGGGCAGGGAGGGAGCTGAAGCTTTCTTT. Translating it yields CASSLGREGAEAFF.